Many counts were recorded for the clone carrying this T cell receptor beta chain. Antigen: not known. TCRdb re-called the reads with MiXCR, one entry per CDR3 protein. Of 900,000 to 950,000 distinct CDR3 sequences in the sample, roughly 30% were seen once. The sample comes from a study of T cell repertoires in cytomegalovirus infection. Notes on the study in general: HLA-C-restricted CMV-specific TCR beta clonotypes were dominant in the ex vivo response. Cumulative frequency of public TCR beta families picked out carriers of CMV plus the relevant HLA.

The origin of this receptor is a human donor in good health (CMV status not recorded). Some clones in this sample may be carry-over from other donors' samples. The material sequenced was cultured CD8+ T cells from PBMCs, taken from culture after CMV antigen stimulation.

The CDR3 nucleotides are TGTGCCAGCAGTCCTGGGCCAGCGGGGAGCGAGACCCAGTACTTC. It codes for CASSPGPAGSETQYF. The chain recombines TRBV12-3 or TRBV12-4 with TRBJ2-5, with 7 bases lining up with TRBD2. Trimming at V came to 5 bases and at J to 5 bases, leaving 11 bases not matched to a gene. The CDR3 loop spans 15 amino acids.